The clone carrying this T cell receptor (beta chain) has a count of ten or more. Antigen unknown. The sample originates from a study of T cells in Graves' hyperthyroidism and ophthalmopathy. Study-wide results and limits: The model foresaw ophthalmopathy a median around 6 months prior to onset.

This CDR3 has 19 amino acids. Germline V lookup: CDR1 SEHNR, CDR2 FQNEAQ (reference sequence). The ends were cut back, 5 bases at V and 5 bases at J, with 28 bases in the middle. Amplification yielded TCR beta CDR3 regions, with RNA transcripts as the source. Researchers ran a first-round RT-PCR on the TCR CDR3 using the HTBI primer set. MiXCR, run by TCRdb on the multiplex PCR reads, gives a single entry per CDR3 protein. This table holds 500,000 to 650,000 distinct CDR3 sequences, nearly 20% found once. This TCR came from a man aged 35-49 years with Graves' ophthalmopathy. The gene calls are TRBV7-9 and TRBJ2-4, with a possible D match to TRBD2 (5 bases). The sample comprised blood. The CDR3 region is CASSPEHIAAGRIQNIQYF. In nucleotides, the CDR3 is TGTGCCAGCAGCCCCGAGCATATTGCGGCGGGTCGTATTCAAAACATTCAGTACTTC.